The sequence of this T cell receptor (beta chain) was determined in a study of naive and memory T cell subsets. Study findings and constraints: Between naive and memory subsets, TCR abundance power law exponents differed. RNA-based TCR counts may shift with T cell activation and differentiation. A few larger clonotypes appeared in naive repertoires, especially CD8, possibly memory cells re-expressing CD45RA. Diversity fell and Gini index rose from naive through CM, EM, EMRA.

Two oligonucleotides, mixed equimolar, formed the beta constant-region primer covering TRBC1 and TRBC2. Nested alpha and beta constant-region primers with the SP2 primer drove four PCR rounds on ligated cDNA. MiXCR, run by TCRdb on the UMI-ligation and nested PCR reads, gives a single entry per CDR3 protein. Among about 150,000 distinct CDR3 sequences listed, roughly 20% were seen once. Turning to this clonotype: Antigen: not known.

V shed 2 bases and J shed 11 bases, with 16 bases lying between them. This CDR3 has 14 residues. CDR1 and CDR2 from the germline V gene are KGHSH and LQKENI. The receptor was derived from a human donor in good health. The J gene is TRBJ1-5, the V gene TRBV18, with D maybe TRBD1 (5 bases). The sequenced material came from naive CD4+ T cells from blood. The CDR3 is CASSPVEGPGTQHF. DNA for the CDR3: TGTGCCAGCTCACCAGTTGAGGGGCCCGGGACCCAGCATTTT.